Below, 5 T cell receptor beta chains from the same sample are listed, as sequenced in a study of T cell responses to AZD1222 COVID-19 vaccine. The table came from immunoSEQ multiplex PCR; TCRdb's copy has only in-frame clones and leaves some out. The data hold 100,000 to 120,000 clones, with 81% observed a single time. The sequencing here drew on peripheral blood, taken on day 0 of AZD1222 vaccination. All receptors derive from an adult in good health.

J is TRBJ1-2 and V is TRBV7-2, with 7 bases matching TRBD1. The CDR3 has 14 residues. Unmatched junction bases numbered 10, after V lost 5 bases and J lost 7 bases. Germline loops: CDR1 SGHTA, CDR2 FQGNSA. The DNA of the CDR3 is TGTGCCAGCAGCATCCTGGACAGGCAGCTTGGCTACACCTTC. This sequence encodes CASSILDRQLGYTF.

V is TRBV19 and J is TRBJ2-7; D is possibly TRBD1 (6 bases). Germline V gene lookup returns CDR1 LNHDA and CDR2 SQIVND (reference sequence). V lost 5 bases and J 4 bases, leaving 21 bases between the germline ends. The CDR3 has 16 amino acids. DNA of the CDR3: TGTGCCAGTAGTGCCCAGGGGTCCCTAGTCGTATACGAGCAGTACTTC. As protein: CASSAQGSLVVYEQYF.

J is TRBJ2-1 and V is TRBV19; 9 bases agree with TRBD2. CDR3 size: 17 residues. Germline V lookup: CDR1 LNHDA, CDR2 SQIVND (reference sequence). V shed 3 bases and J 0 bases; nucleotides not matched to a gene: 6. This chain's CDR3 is CASSIASGVSSYNEQFF. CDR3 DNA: TGTGCCAGTAGTATCGCTAGCGGGGTTAGCTCCTACAATGAGCAGTTCTTC.

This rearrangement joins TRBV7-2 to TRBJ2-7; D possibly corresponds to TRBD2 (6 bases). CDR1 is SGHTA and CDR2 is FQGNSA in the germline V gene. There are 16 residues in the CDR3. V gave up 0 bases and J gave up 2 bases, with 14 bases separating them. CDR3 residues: CASSLAVSGLTYEQYF. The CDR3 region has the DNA TGTGCCAGCAGCTTAGCCGTTAGCGGCCTTACCTACGAGCAGTACTTC.

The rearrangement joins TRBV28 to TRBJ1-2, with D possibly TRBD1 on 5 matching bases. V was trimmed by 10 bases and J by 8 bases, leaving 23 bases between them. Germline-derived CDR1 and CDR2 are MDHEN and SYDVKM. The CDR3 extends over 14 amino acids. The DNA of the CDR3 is TGTGCCATTTCGGTGGGCAGGACCGAGGGGGGCTACACCTTC. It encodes CAISVGRTEGGYTF.